This TCR beta chain originates from a study of long-term antiretroviral therapy in people with HIV. General observations from the study: CDR3 length ranges were narrower in HIV repertoires than in controls.

Concerning this clone itself: Its antigen is unknown.

V lost 5 bases and J lost 4, with 6 bases in between. The germline CDR1 and CDR2 sequences are DFQATT and SNEGSKA (reference sequence). The CDR3 is made up of 11 amino acids. The libraries were made with immunoSEQ v3.0 at survey level. The protocol was immunoSEQ multiplex PCR, while the TCRdb copy is restricted to in-frame clones and leaves out a portion. The sample carries approximately 20,000 clones, roughly 83% recorded once. The chain carries TRBV20-1 and TRBJ1-3; D is unclear. The source was unsorted PBMCs, collected 0.9 years after starting antiretroviral therapy. The clonotype originates from a man between 18 and 35 years old with HIV. The CDR3 DNA reads TGCAGTGCTCACGCGGGAAACACCATATATTTT. This codes for CSAHAGNTIYF.